This T cell receptor (beta chain) was recorded in a study of blood T cells in healthy people across ages. V was trimmed by 2 bases and J by 5 bases, leaving 3 bases between them. The CDR3 runs to 11 residues. Germline V gene data show CDR1 as GTSNPN and CDR2 as SVGIG (reference sequence). Isolated PBMCs totaled at least 6 million in each sample. A second PCR of roughly 7 to 11 cycles used a sample-barcoded 5' primer and a J-beta primer mix. TCRdb itself ran the 5' RACE reads through MiXCR, one entry per CDR3 protein. In the table there are some 1.4 million distinct CDR3 sequences, approximately 42% of which are singletons.

Material for sequencing was blood. This chain links TRBV30 with TRBJ2-2; D ambiguous. The clonotype comes from a woman between 18 and 29 years old in good health. This chain's CDR3 is CAWSRTGELFF. The CDR3 region has the DNA TGTGCCTGGAGTAGGACCGGGGAGCTGTTTTTT.